The 5 T cell receptor beta chains below come from one sample, sequenced in a study of early T cells in non-severe SARS-CoV-2 infection. TCRdb re-called the 5' RACE reads through MiXCR, storing one row per CDR3 protein. The table includes tens of thousands of distinct CDR3 sequences, roughly 15% detected once. Sequencing was performed on whole blood. The receptor source for this set is an adult who was a healthcare worker with PCR-confirmed SARS-CoV-2 infection or an uninfected control (not recorded which).

The chain carries TRBV7-9 and TRBJ2-6; D perhaps matches TRBD1 (6 bases). V was shortened by 9 bases and J by 1 base, with 16 bases between the two germline ends. This CDR3 is 16 amino acids long. The germline V gene has CDR1 SEHNR and CDR2 FQNEAQ (reference sequence). The CDR3 region has the DNA TGTGCCAGTGGACAGCTTCGGGGTTCTGGGGCCAACGTCCTGACTTTC. Amino acid sequence: CASGQLRGSGANVLTF.

A few counts support this clonotype. The rearrangement joins TRBV25-1 to TRBJ2-7; D may be TRBD1 (5 bases). Germline CDR1 and CDR2: MGHDK and SYGVNS. The CDR3 has 14 residues. Trimming took off 6 bases at V and 4 bases at J, with 16 bases between the two ends. DNA for the CDR3: TGTGCCAGCAGGGACACCGGCCTCCAATACGAGCAGTACTTC. This translates into CASRDTGLQYEQYF.

This clonotype was detected ten times or more. The rearrangement uses TRBV6-2 or TRBV6-3 and TRBJ1-2, with 8 bases fitting TRBD1. Losses at the gene ends were 5 bases for V and 2 bases for J; bases not matched to a gene: 7. The CDR3 covers 15 residues. The germline CDR1 and CDR2 sequences are MNHEY and SVGEGT. The chain's CDR3 is CASSPRRTGNYGYTF. CDR3 nucleotide sequence: TGTGCCAGCAGTCCCAGGAGGACAGGGAACTATGGCTACACCTTC.

This clonotype was observed at least ten times. The gene calls are TRBV19 and TRBJ2-7; 10 positions match TRBD1. CDR1 LNHDA and CDR2 SQIVND come from the germline V gene (reference sequence). The CDR3 length is 17 residues. V lost 3 bases and J lost 9; bases outside the gene matches: 17. The CDR3, as DNA: TGTGCCAGTAGTATTTCAAGTACCGGGACAGGGGTTTTTGTGCAGTACTTC. Translation: CASSISSTGTGVFVQYF.

This chain connects TRBV11-3 to TRBJ2-7, with 9 nucleotides matching TRBD1. Germline V lookup: CDR1 SGHNT, CDR2 YENEEA. The V segment lost 3 bases and the J segment 0 bases; nucleotides outside the gene matches: 3. The CDR3 length is 15 residues. The CDR3 region is CASSLGTGNSYEQYF. The CDR3, as DNA: TGTGCCAGCAGCTTGGGGACAGGGAACTCCTACGAGCAGTACTTC.